The 21 T cell receptor beta chains below come from one sample, sequenced in a study of monozygotic twins with inflammatory bowel disease. TCRdb reprocessed the 5' RACE reads, keeping one entry per CDR3 protein, no DNA. The table lists 120,000 to 150,000 distinct CDR3 sequences, with 2.4% in the top ten. Sequenced input: blood. The receptors come from a human donor with ulcerative colitis or Crohn's disease, or a healthy co-twin of an affected twin (not recorded which).

The chain combines TRBV7-2 with TRBJ1-1; TCRdb gives TRBD1 as the D gene, but with no DNA this cannot be confirmed. The CDR3 has 13 amino acids. Germline V CDR1 and CDR2: SGHTA, FQGNSA. CDR3 loop: CASSFREGTEAFF.

This rearrangement joins TRBV11-2 to TRBJ1-1. The CDR3 totals 14 residues. Germline CDR1 is SGHAT and CDR2 is FQNNGV. The CDR3 protein is CASSLVKLVTEAFF.

This chain joins TRBV27 and TRBJ2-7; as DNA is missing, the TRBD1 call by TCRdb cannot be tested. The CDR3 consists of 16 residues. Looked up from germline, CDR1 is MNHEY and CDR2 is SMNVEV (reference sequence). CDR3 in amino acids: CASSSPPGGHSYEQYF.

The V call is TRBV27, the J call TRBJ1-1. Germline assignment: CDR1 MNHEY and CDR2 SMNVEV (reference sequence). The CDR3 consists of 15 residues. CDR3 sequence reads: CASRFIRRGNTEAFF.

The rearrangement joins TRBV5-1 to TRBJ1-2. CDR3 length: 14 residues. Germline loops: CDR1 SGHRS, CDR2 YFSETQ. The CDR3: CASSQGRPNYGYTF.

This sequence joins TRBV20-1 and TRBJ1-5. Germline V gene lookup returns CDR1 DFQATT and CDR2 SNEGSKA (reference sequence). The CDR3 is 14 residues long. The CDR3 spells CSAWKGNSNQPQHF.

The CDR3 region is CASSPTLAGGGGLNTDTQYF. The chain has TRBV11-2 and TRBJ2-3; TCRdb's D gene call, TRBD2, goes unchecked for lack of DNA. Germline assignment: CDR1 SGHAT and CDR2 FQNNGV. The CDR3 loop spans 20 amino acids.

V usage is TRBV11-3 and J usage is TRBJ2-3; absent DNA, TCRdb's TRBD1 call cannot be checked. The CDR3 is 12 residues long. CDR1 is SGHNT and CDR2 is YENEEA in the germline V gene. This CDR3 reads CASSPPSEKQYF.

The V gene is TRBV18, the J gene TRBJ2-2. CDR1 KGHSH and CDR2 LQKENI come from the germline V gene. This CDR3 spans 14 amino acids. CDR3 in amino acids: CASSPLTNTGELFF.

The chain has TRBV20-1 and TRBJ2-1; TCRdb returns TRBD2, unconfirmable since there is no DNA. Per germline, CDR1 DFQATT and CDR2 SNEGSKA (reference sequence). The CDR3 sequence is 14 residues long. CDR3: CSASHDYPYNEQFF.

The chain uses TRBV7-6 and TRBJ2-2. This CDR3 has 12 amino acids. CDR1 SGHVS and CDR2 FNYEAQ come from the germline V gene. CDR3 amino acids: CASSLGIGELFF.

This chain connects TRBV12-3 or TRBV12-4 to TRBJ1-1; TCRdb's D call, TRBD1, is unchecked because there is no DNA. The CDR3 covers 12 residues. The CDR3: CASSPRTGRAFF.

The CDR3 is CASSPGASGETQYF. The chain couples TRBV7-8 to TRBJ2-5; the TCRdb call, TRBD1, lacks DNA for checking. Germline lookup yields CDR1 SGHVS and CDR2 FQNEAQ. The CDR3 is 14 amino acids.

This chain's CDR3 is CASKTVRGYTF. The chain combines TRBV19 with TRBJ1-2. Germline-derived CDR1 and CDR2 are LNHDA and SQIVND (reference sequence). The CDR3 runs to 11 residues.

The chain joins TRBV12-3 or TRBV12-4 to TRBJ2-1; no DNA is available, so the TRBD1 call from TCRdb remains unchecked. The CDR3 contains 15 residues. This CDR3 reads CASRPRTVFYNEQFF.

The CDR3 here is CASSLKGDTQYF. This chain links TRBV5-1 with TRBJ2-3. The germline gives CDR1 SGHRS, CDR2 YFSETQ. This CDR3 comprises 12 residues.

This chain uses TRBV12-3 or TRBV12-4 with TRBJ2-7; the TRBD1 assignment by TCRdb is unverifiable without DNA. The CDR3 is 15 residues long. CDR3 amino acids: CASSQGQGDAYEQYF.

V and J are TRBV20-1 and TRBJ1-2; the TRBD1 assignment by TCRdb is unverifiable without DNA. Germline V CDR1 and CDR2: DFQATT, SNEGSKA (reference sequence). This CDR3 contains 16 residues. CDR3: CSARDRGTGTLYGYTF.

This rearrangement joins TRBV20-1 to TRBJ1-4; the D call of TRBD1 rests on TCRdb alone, since no DNA is present to check it. This CDR3 is built from 14 residues. From germline, CDR1 is DFQATT and CDR2 SNEGSKA (reference sequence). CDR3: CSAREAGDREKLFF.

The chain combines TRBV7-9 with TRBJ1-3; the TCRdb D gene call, TRBD1, has no DNA to confirm it. Germline CDR1 and CDR2: SEHNR and FQNEAQ (reference sequence). The CDR3 runs to 15 residues. The CDR3 reads CASTGTGGSGNTIYF.

The CDR3 loop reads CASSLAAWVGNEQFF. This chain links TRBV7-6 with TRBJ2-1. The CDR3 has 15 residues. Germline CDR1 is SGHVS and CDR2 is FNYEAQ.